The 19 T cell receptor beta chains presented below share a single source sample, sequenced in a study of cytomegalovirus exposure and HLA in healthy donors. The PCR made use of 60 Vbeta and 13 Jbeta primers. Assay used: immunoSEQ multiplex PCR; TCRdb lists only in-frame clones, some missing. The sample consists of about 93,000 clones, over 55% of them appearing once. What was sequenced was PBMCs. The receptors originated from a boy between 10 and 17 years old in good health and CMV-seropositive.

The chain uses TRBV6-5 and TRBJ1-2, with D possibly TRBD1 on 6 matching bases. The length of the CDR3 is 12 residues. Per the germline V gene, CDR1 is MNHEY and CDR2 is SVGAGI. Trimming took off 4 bases at V and 4 bases at J, with 7 bases between the two ends. Written as DNA, the CDR3 is TGTGCCAGCAGTTTCAGGGGCTATGGCTACACCTTC. This sequence encodes CASSFRGYGYTF.

The chain links TRBV27 to TRBJ1-3; 7 nucleotides align to TRBD1. Germline V gene sequence: CDR1 MNHEY, CDR2 SMNVEV (reference sequence). V shed 6 bases and J 8 bases; nucleotides not matched to a gene: 10. CDR3 length equals 14 residues. This CDR3 reads CASRRQGPVDTIYF. The CDR3 DNA sequence: TGTGCCAGCAGGCGACAGGGCCCCGTAGACACCATATATTTT.

CDR3 coding DNA: TGTGCCAGCAGCCGGGGACAGGTGACACCCTACGAGCAGTACTTC. It is translated as CASSRGQVTPYEQYF. The V and J genes are TRBV5-6 and TRBJ2-7; 8 bases match TRBD1. Trimming cost V 4 bases and J 2 bases; bases outside gene matches: 8. Germline assignment: CDR1 SGHDT and CDR2 YYEEEE. The CDR3 has 15 residues.

J is TRBJ2-1 and V is TRBV4-3, with 8 positions matching TRBD2. Germline V lookup: CDR1 LGHNA, CDR2 YSLEER. The J segment lost 7 bases and the V segment lost 1 base, leaving 6 bases of the junction unmatched. This CDR3 has 15 amino acids. CDR3 nucleotide sequence: TGCGCCAGCAGCCAAGGTTTGCGGGAGGTAAATGAGCAGTTCTTC. Protein: CASSQGLREVNEQFF.

The rearrangement uses TRBV14 and TRBJ2-1; TRBD2 agrees at 7 bases. Looked up from germline, CDR1 is SGHDN and CDR2 is FVKESK. Trimming at V came to 4 bases and at J to 10 bases, leaving 13 bases not matched to a gene. CDR3 size: 15 residues. The CDR3, as DNA: TGTGCCAGCAGCCTTCGGGGAGGGAAAATAGGGGAGCAGTTCTTC. Translating gives CASSLRGGKIGEQFF.

This clone was recorded a few times. V is TRBV11-2 and J is TRBJ1-6, with a weak D call TRBD1 (6 bases). Trimming took 5 bases from V and 7 from J, leaving 12 bases between them. The CDR3 totals 14 residues. CDR1 is SGHAT, CDR2 FQNNGV, per germline. CDR3 nucleotides: TGTGCCAGCAGCACTGACAGGATGAATTCACCCCTCCACTTT. Its translation is CASSTDRMNSPLHF.

The rearrangement links TRBV19 to TRBJ1-5; 7 bases map to TRBD1. The germline CDR1 and CDR2 sequences are LNHDA and SQIVND (reference sequence). CDR3 length: 14 amino acids. V dropped 7 bases and J dropped 6; count of bases not matched to a gene: 9. The CDR3 region is CASNRQGGFQPQHF. CDR3 in DNA: TGTGCCAGTAACAGACAGGGTGGTTTTCAGCCCCAGCATTTT. The entire variable domain, with the rest obtained from reference TRBV19 and TRBJ1-5, is as follows: DGGITQSPKYLFRKEGQNVTLSCEQNLNHDAMYWYRQDPGQGLRLIYYSQIVNDFQKGDIAEGYSVSREKKESFPLTVTSAQKNPTAFYLCASNRQGGFQPQHFGDGTRLSIL.

The chain combines TRBV10-2 with TRBJ2-6, with D perhaps TRBD1 (6 bases). The V end lost 6 bases, the J end lost 3 bases, and 18 bases lay between the germline ends. CDR1 is WSHSY and CDR2 is SAAADI in the germline V gene. This CDR3 has 17 residues. The CDR3 coding sequence is TGCGCCAGCAGGCAAAAACAGGGAGATTTTGGGGCCAACGTCCTGACTTTC. Translated: CASRQKQGDFGANVLTF.

This rearrangement joins TRBV2 to TRBJ2-1, with TRBD2 as a possible D gene (6 bases). CDR3 length: 15 residues. With 3 bases removed from V and 10 bases from J, the gap between germline ends came to 19 bases. The germline CDR1 and CDR2 sequences are SNHLY and FYNNEI. Written as DNA, the CDR3 is TGTGCCAGCAGTGAGGTCAGGACTAATTTTGGGGAGCAGTTCTTC. Translating gives CASSEVRTNFGEQFF.

The chain has TRBV30 and TRBJ2-5; 12 positions agree with TRBD1. V shed 1 base and J 11 bases; nucleotides not matched to a gene: 11. Germline assignment: CDR1 GTSNPN and CDR2 SVGIG (reference sequence). The CDR3 extends over 15 amino acids. The CDR3 DNA follows: TGTGCCTGGAGTGGGAAGGGACAGGGGGCTGATGAGCAGTACTTC. Translation gives CAWSGKGQGADEQYF.

This chain connects TRBV7-9 to TRBJ2-3; TRBD2 matches 7 bases. This CDR3 has 15 residues. Trimming cost V 1 base and J 4 bases; bases outside gene matches: 5. Germline CDR1 and CDR2: SEHNR and FQNEAQ (reference sequence). The CDR3 here is CASSLDLGGADTQYF. The CDR3 nucleotides are TGTGCCAGCAGCTTAGATCTTGGGGGGGCAGATACGCAGTATTTT. Using reference TRBV7-9 and TRBJ2-3 for the parts outside the CDR3, the full variable domain is DTGVSQNPRHKITKRGQNVTFRCDPISEHNRLYWYRQTLGQGPEFLTYFQNEAQLEKSRLLSDRFSAERPKGSFSTLEIQRTEQGDSAMYLCASSLDLGGADTQYFGPGTRLTVL.

The CDR3 region is CAISVAGVKNTEAFF. DNA of the CDR3: TGTGCCATCAGTGTCGCAGGCGTGAAGAACACTGAAGCTTTCTTT. The V and J genes are TRBV10-3 and TRBJ1-1; no reliable D call. Germline lookup yields CDR1 ENHRY and CDR2 SYGVKD. The CDR3 length is 15 residues. Trimming shortened V by 4 bases and J by 1 base, and 13 bases separated the two germline ends.

CDR3 amino acids: CATALDQRGSYEQYF. CDR3 nucleotide sequence: TGTGCCACCGCCCTCGACCAAAGGGGATCCTACGAGCAGTACTTC. The chain is built from TRBV15 and TRBJ2-7, with D perhaps TRBD1 (5 bases). Germline values: CDR1 LNHNV, CDR2 YYDKDF (reference sequence). The CDR3 has 15 amino acids. The germline V and J ends were trimmed by 8 bases and 1 base, with 18 bases remaining between them.

The chain is built from TRBV2 and TRBJ1-2, with D unclear. Germline CDR1 reads SNHLY; CDR2 reads FYNNEI. The CDR3 has 18 amino acids. Trimming removed 3 bases from V and 4 bases from J, with 24 bases in between. The CDR3 DNA is TGTGCCAGCAGTGATCTCCCGGGAACGTTTTCTTTGCTCTATGGCTACACCTTC. Translation: CASSDLPGTFSLLYGYTF.

The rearrangement joins TRBV5-1 to TRBJ2-1, with D tentatively TRBD1 (6 bases). From germline, CDR1 is SGHRS and CDR2 YFSETQ. The V end was cut by 3 bases, the J end by 5 bases, with 15 bases between. The CDR3 is 15 amino acids. CDR3 sequence reads: CASSSGWGLDNEQFF. For the CDR3, the DNA is TGCGCCAGCAGCTCCGGTTGGGGGCTGGACAATGAGCAGTTCTTC.

The chain combines TRBV9 with TRBJ2-7; 9 bases line up with TRBD1. CDR3 length: 15 residues. The junction had 6 bases not matched to a gene; V was cut back by 0 bases and J by 5 bases. Germline CDR1 and CDR2: SGDLS and YYNGEE. This chain's CDR3 is CASSVVGTGSDEQYF. In nucleotides, the CDR3 is TGTGCCAGCAGCGTAGTAGGGACAGGGAGCGACGAGCAGTACTTC.

V usage is TRBV15 and J usage is TRBJ1-1, with a weak D call TRBD1 (5 bases). The CDR3 is made up of 13 amino acids. In germline, CDR1 is LNHNV, CDR2 YYDKDF (reference sequence). V dropped 1 base and J dropped 7 bases, with 10 bases sitting between them. The CDR3 region is CATSRGGAGEAFF. The CDR3 nucleotides are TGTGCCACCAGCAGAGGCGGGGCAGGTGAAGCTTTCTTT.

This clone was seen a few times. This chain links TRBV18 with TRBJ1-1, with D maybe TRBD1 (6 bases). Germline V gene data show CDR1 as KGHSH and CDR2 as LQKENI. Trimming removed 6 bases at V and 5 bases at J, with 13 bases between. The CDR3 totals 13 residues. CDR3: CASSRIQGTEAFF. In nucleotides, the CDR3 is TGTGCCAGCTCGAGAATTCAGGGGACTGAAGCTTTCTTT.

The chain carries TRBV18 and TRBJ2-1; 7 positions agree with TRBD1. CDR1 is KGHSH and CDR2 is LQKENI in the germline V gene. The length of the CDR3 is 16 residues. V trimming: 0 bases; J trimming: 2 bases; junction bases outside the gene matches: 4. The CDR3 DNA is TGTGCCAGCTCACCACCCACGACAGGGACCTACAATGAGCAGTTCTTC. This encodes CASSPPTTGTYNEQFF.